The 16 T cell receptor beta chains in this list originate from one sample, sequenced in a study of radiation and T cells in renal cell carcinoma. Regarding time point: baseline pretreatment blood. Treatment in this sample: 15 Gy SBRT to primary tumor, nephrectomy 4 weeks later. Only in-frame clones appear in the TCRdb table, and some are missing; sequencing was by immunoSEQ multiplex PCR. The sample lists approximately 150,000 clones; around 78% were seen once. The specimen was blood, collected from a patient whose treatment included radiotherapy and nephrectomy. The receptor source for this set is a woman in her fifties or sixties with renal cell carcinoma.

The genes are TRBV4-1 and TRBJ2-1, with 13 bases that match TRBD2. CDR1 and CDR2 (germline): MGHRA, YSYEKL. CDR3 size: 20 residues. Germline trimming cut 3 bases from V and 0 bases from J; bases unmatched to any gene: 11. The CDR3 DNA follows: TGCGCCAGCAGCCAGATAGGACTAGCGGGGGCTAGGAGCTCCTACAATGAGCAGTTCTTC. Protein sequence: CASSQIGLAGARSSYNEQFF.

This clone counts as large. V is TRBV19 and J is TRBJ1-5; D is unresolved. The ends were cut back, 7 bases at V and 2 bases at J, with 9 bases in the middle. This CDR3 has 13 residues. Germline CDR1 reads LNHDA; CDR2 reads SQIVND (reference sequence). CDR3 nucleotide sequence: TGTGCCAGTACCATGGGAGGCAATCAGCCCCAGCATTTT. The encoded protein is CASTMGGNQPQHF.

J is TRBJ2-1 and V is TRBV5-6; D might be TRBD1 or TRBD2, each matching 5 bases. The CDR3 runs 15 residues. Germline lookup yields CDR1 SGHDT and CDR2 YYEEEE. V dropped 0 bases and J dropped 9 bases, with 16 bases sitting between them. CDR3 in DNA: TGTGCCAGCAGCTTGGCAGGCAGGGTTGGGAGTGAGCAGTTCTTC. Its translation is CASSLAGRVGSEQFF.

The rearrangement links TRBV25-1 to TRBJ1-1; TRBD1 matches 7 bases. Looked up from germline, CDR1 is MGHDK and CDR2 is SYGVNS. J was trimmed by 0 bases and V by 7 bases; bases with no gene match: 2. The CDR3 has 13 amino acids. The CDR3 DNA sequence: TGTGCCAGCACGGGACAGATGAACACTGAAGCTTTCTTT. It is translated as CASTGQMNTEAFF.

CDR3: CASSGQGKGTQYF. DNA of the CDR3: TGTGCCAGCAGTGGACAGGGCAAGGGGACCCAGTACTTC. The J gene is TRBJ2-5, the V gene TRBV6-1; 7 bases map to TRBD1. CDR3 size: 13 residues. Unmatched junction bases numbered 6, after V lost 4 bases and J lost 7 bases. CDR1 is MNHNS, CDR2 SASEGT, per germline.

The V and J genes are TRBV5-1 and TRBJ1-6; a weak D match, TRBD1 (6 bases). Germline lookup yields CDR1 SGHRS and CDR2 YFSETQ. V shed 1 base and J shed 4 bases, with 12 bases lying between them. This CDR3 has 16 amino acids. The CDR3 is CASSLSGGQYNSPLHF. CDR3 in DNA: TGCGCCAGCAGCTTGTCGGGGGGGCAATATAATTCACCCCTCCACTTT.

The rearrangement links TRBV9 to TRBJ2-3, with TRBD2 matching 9 bases. The CDR3 is 16 residues long. Germline CDR1 reads SGDLS; CDR2 reads YYNGEE. The V gene end was trimmed by 0 bases and the J gene end by 6 bases; junction bases not matched to a gene: 8. CDR3 DNA: TGTGCCAGCAGCGTAGCAGTAGCGGGGGCTATGGATACGCAGTATTTT. Residues: CASSVAVAGAMDTQYF.

The count of this clone is one. The rearrangement uses TRBV13 and TRBJ2-7; D not resolved. The CDR3 consists of 17 residues. V lost 5 bases, J lost 3 bases, and 23 bases lay in between. Germline V gene sequence: CDR1 PRHDT, CDR2 FYEKMQ (reference sequence). The CDR3: CASSPVSGRARYYEQYF. The CDR3 DNA reads as TGTGCCAGCAGCCCCGTCTCGGGTCGCGCAAGATACTACGAGCAGTACTTC. The complete variable domain, with remaining parts taken from reference TRBV13 and TRBJ2-7, reads AAGVIQSPRHLIKEKRETATLKCYPIPRHDTVYWYQQGPGQDPQFLISFYEKMQSDKGSIPDRFSAQQFSDYHSELNMSSLELGDSALYFCASSPVSGRARYYEQYFGPGTRLTVT.

V gene TRBV5-1 combines with J gene TRBJ2-3; D may be TRBD2 (6 bases). The V gene's germline CDR1 is SGHRS and CDR2 YFSETQ. Trimming took 0 bases from V and 1 from J, leaving 12 bases between them. The CDR3 has 16 amino acids. In DNA form, the CDR3 reads TGCGCCAGCAGCTTGGATCCGGGAGAGGGCACAGATACGCAGTATTTT. Amino acid sequence: CASSLDPGEGTDTQYF.

The genes are TRBV28 and TRBJ1-2, with a possible D match to TRBD1 (5 bases). This CDR3 has 13 residues. V gave up 3 bases and J gave up 2 bases, with 7 bases separating them. Germline CDR1 is MDHEN and CDR2 is SYDVKM. CDR3 DNA: TGTGCCAGCAGTTTGGGACGGAACTATGGCTACACCTTC. It encodes CASSLGRNYGYTF.

The V gene is TRBV5-8, the J gene TRBJ1-4; 7 positions match TRBD1. CDR3 length equals 15 residues. V was clipped by 1 base and J by 7 bases; unmatched bases: 7. Germline V gene data show CDR1 as SGHTS and CDR2 as YDEGEE. The CDR3 reads CASSLTLQGVEKLFF. The CDR3 region has the DNA TGTGCCAGCAGCTTGACCCTGCAGGGGGTTGAAAAACTGTTTTTT.

This rearrangement joins TRBV9 to TRBJ2-2; TRBD1 matches at 8 bases. Trimming removed 4 bases from V and 5 bases from J; junction bases left unmatched: 13. This CDR3 comprises 17 residues. Germline-derived CDR1 and CDR2 are SGDLS and YYNGEE. DNA for the CDR3: TGTGCCAGCAGCTTAAGACCCGGACAGGGTACGACCGGGGAGCTGTTTTTT. This gives the protein CASSLRPGQGTTGELFF.

J is TRBJ1-4 and V is TRBV19; TRBD1 agrees at 7 bases. Per germline, CDR1 LNHDA and CDR2 SQIVND (reference sequence). V dropped 0 bases and J dropped 6; count of bases not matched to a gene: 4. CDR3 length: 15 residues. The CDR3 loop is CASSIDNRGDEKLFF. The CDR3 DNA follows: TGTGCCAGTAGTATAGATAACAGGGGTGATGAAAAACTGTTTTTT.

The V gene is TRBV4-1, the J gene TRBJ2-3; no definite D call. The CDR3 runs 13 residues. In germline, CDR1 is MGHRA, CDR2 YSYEKL. Trimming removed 4 bases at V and 4 bases at J, with 9 bases between. The CDR3 region is CASSLIWADTQYF. DNA for the CDR3: TGCGCCAGCAGCCTAATATGGGCAGATACGCAGTATTTT.

The rearrangement links TRBV7-2 to TRBJ2-2, with 7 bases lining up with TRBD2. Per the germline V gene, CDR1 is SGHTA and CDR2 is FQGNSA. The CDR3 consists of 15 residues. V shed 0 bases and J 6 bases; nucleotides not matched to a gene: 4. The CDR3 region is CASSLARTRAGELFF. CDR3 sequence (DNA): TGTGCCAGCAGCTTAGCGCGGACTAGGGCCGGGGAGCTGTTTTTT.

The V and J genes are TRBV6-1 and TRBJ1-5; TRBD1 agrees at 7 bases. J gave up 7 bases and V 5 bases, and 8 bases lay outside the gene matches. The CDR3 consists of 14 residues. Germline loops: CDR1 MNHNS, CDR2 SASEGT. The CDR3 loop is CASSSQGDRQPQHF. CDR3 nucleotides: TGTGCCAGCAGTTCCCAGGGGGATCGACAGCCCCAGCATTTT.